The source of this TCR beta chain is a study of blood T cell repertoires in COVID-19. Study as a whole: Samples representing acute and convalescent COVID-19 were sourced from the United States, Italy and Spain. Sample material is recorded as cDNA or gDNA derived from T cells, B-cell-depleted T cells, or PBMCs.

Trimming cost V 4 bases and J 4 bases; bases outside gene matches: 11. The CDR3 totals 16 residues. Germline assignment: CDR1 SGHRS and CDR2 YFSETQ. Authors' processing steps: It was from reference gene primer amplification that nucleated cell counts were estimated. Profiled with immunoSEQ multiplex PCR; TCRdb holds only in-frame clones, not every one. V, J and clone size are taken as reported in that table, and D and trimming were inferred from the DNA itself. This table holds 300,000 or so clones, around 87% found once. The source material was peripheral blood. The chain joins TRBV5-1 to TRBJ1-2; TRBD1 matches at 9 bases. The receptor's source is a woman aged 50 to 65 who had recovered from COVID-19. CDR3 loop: CASSMDRGVSGYGYTF. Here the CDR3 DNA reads TGCGCCAGCAGCATGGACAGGGGCGTGTCGGGCTATGGCTACACCTTC.